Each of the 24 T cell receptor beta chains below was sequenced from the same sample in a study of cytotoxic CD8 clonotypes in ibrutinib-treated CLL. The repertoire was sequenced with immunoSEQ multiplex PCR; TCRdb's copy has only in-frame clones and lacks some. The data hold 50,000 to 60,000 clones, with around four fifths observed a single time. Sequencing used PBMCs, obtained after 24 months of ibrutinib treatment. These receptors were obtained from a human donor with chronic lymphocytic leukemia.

Here the CDR3 reads CAWTSGSYNEQFF. CDR3 in DNA: TGTGCCTGGACCAGCGGGAGCTACAATGAGCAGTTCTTC. The V and J genes are TRBV30 and TRBJ2-1; TRBD2 aligns across 8 bases. With 4 bases clipped from V and 3 bases from J, the junction kept 2 bases outside the gene matches. The length of the CDR3 is 13 residues. CDR1 GTSNPN and CDR2 SVGIG come from the germline V gene (reference sequence).

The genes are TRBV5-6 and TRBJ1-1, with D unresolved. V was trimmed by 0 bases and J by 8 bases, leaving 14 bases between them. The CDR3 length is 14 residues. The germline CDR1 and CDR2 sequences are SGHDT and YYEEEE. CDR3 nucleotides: TGTGCCAGCAGCTTGGGTGGAGGGTCCGACGAAGCTTTCTTT. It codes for CASSLGGGSDEAFF.

The CDR3 reads CASSKGLAGLTSTDTQYF. Here the CDR3 DNA reads TGTGCCAGCAGTAAGGGACTAGCGGGGTTGACTAGCACAGATACGCAGTATTTT. V and J are TRBV27 and TRBJ2-3, with 13 bases fitting TRBD2. CDR1 and CDR2 (germline): MNHEY, SMNVEV (reference sequence). The CDR3 spans 18 residues. V was pared by 5 bases and J by 0 bases, with 8 bases of the junction left unmatched.

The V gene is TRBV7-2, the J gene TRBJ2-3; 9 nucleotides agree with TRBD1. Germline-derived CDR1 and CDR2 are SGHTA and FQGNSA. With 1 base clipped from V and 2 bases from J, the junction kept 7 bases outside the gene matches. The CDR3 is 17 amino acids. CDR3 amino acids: CASSLVGTGRTTDTQYF. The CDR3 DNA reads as TGTGCCAGCAGCTTAGTTGGGACAGGGCGGACCACAGATACGCAGTATTTT.

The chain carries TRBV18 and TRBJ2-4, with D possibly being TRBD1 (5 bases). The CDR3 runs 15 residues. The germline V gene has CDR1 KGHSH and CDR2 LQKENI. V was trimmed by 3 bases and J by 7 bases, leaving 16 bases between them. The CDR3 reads CASSPMGRDLNIQYF. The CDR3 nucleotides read TGTGCCAGCTCACCGATGGGCAGGGATTTGAACATTCAGTACTTC. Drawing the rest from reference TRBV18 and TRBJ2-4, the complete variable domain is NAGVMQNPRHLVRRRGQEARLRCSPMKGHSHVYWYRQLPEEGLKFMVYLQKENIIDESGMPKERFSAEFPKEGPSILRIQQVVRGDSAAYFCASSPMGRDLNIQYFGAGTRLSVL.

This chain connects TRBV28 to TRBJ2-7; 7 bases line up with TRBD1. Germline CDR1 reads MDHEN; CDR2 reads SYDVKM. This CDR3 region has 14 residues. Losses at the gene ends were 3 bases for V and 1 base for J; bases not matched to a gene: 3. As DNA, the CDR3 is TGTGCCAGCAGTTTCGGGACAGTATCCTACGAGCAGTACTTC. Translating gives CASSFGTVSYEQYF.

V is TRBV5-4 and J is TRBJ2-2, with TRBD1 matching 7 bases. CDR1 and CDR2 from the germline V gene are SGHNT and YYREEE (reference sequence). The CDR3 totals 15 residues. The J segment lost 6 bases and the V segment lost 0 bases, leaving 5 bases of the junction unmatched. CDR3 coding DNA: TGTGCCAGCAGCTTGGTTACAGGGGCATCCGGGGAGCTGTTTTTT. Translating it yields CASSLVTGASGELFF.

The CDR3 here is CASRGLGELFF. The CDR3 DNA follows: TGTGCCAGCAGGGGTCTCGGGGAGCTGTTTTTT. This chain uses TRBV27 with TRBJ2-2; no clear D gene. The CDR3 consists of 11 residues. CDR1 MNHEY and CDR2 SMNVEV come from the germline V gene (reference sequence). V shed 6 bases and J shed 7 bases, with 6 bases lying between them.

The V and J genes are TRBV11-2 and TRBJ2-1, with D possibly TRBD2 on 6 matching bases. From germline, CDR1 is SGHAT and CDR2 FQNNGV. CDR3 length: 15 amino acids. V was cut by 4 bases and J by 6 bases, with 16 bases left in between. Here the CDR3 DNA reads TGTGCCAGCAGCTCCCCGACTAGTACGGCCAATGAGCAGTTCTTC. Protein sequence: CASSSPTSTANEQFF.

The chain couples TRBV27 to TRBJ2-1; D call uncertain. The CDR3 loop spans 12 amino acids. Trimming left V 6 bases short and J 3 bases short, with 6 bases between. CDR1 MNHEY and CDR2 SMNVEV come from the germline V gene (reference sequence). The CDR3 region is CASSSVYNEQFF. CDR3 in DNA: TGTGCCAGCAGCTCCGTCTACAATGAGCAGTTCTTC.

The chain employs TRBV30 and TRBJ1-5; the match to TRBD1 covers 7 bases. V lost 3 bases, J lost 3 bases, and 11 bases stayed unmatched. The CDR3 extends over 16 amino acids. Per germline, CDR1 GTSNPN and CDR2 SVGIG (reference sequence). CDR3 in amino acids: CAWSHVPGQPNQPQHF. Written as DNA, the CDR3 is TGTGCCTGGAGCCATGTTCCGGGACAGCCCAATCAGCCCCAGCATTTT.

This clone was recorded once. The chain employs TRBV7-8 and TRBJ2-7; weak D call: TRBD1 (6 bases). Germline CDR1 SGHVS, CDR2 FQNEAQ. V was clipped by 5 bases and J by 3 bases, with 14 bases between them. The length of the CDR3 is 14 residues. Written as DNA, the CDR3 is TGTGCCAGCAGCACCCGACAGGTTATCTACGAGCAGTACTTC. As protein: CASSTRQVIYEQYF.

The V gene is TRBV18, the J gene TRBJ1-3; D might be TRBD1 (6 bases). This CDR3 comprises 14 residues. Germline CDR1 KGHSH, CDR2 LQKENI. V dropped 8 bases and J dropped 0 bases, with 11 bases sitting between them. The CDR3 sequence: CASRQDRSGNTIYF. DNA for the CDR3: TGTGCCAGCCGACAGGACCGCTCTGGAAACACCATATATTTT.

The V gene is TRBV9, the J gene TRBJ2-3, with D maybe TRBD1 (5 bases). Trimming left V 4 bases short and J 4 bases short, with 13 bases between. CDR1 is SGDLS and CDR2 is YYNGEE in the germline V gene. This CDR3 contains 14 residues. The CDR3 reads CASSSRQSSDTQYF. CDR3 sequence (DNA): TGTGCCAGCAGCTCTCGACAGTCCTCAGATACGCAGTATTTT.

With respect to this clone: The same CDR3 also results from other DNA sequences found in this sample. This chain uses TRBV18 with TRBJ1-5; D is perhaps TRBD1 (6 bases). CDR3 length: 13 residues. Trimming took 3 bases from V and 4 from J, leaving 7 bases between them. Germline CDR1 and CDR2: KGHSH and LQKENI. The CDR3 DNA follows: TGTGCCAGCTCACCCGACAGGAATCAGCCCCAGCATTTT. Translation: CASSPDRNQPQHF.

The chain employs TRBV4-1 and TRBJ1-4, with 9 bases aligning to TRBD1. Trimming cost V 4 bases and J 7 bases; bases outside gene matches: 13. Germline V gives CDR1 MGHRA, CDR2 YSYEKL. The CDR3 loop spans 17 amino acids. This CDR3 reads CASSLKDRGHYGEKLFF. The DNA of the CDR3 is TGCGCCAGCAGCCTAAAGGACAGGGGACATTATGGTGAAAAACTGTTTTTT.

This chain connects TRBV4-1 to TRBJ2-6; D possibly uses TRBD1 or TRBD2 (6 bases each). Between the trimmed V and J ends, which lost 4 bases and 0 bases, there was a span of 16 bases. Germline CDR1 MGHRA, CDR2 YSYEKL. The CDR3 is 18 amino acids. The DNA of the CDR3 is TGCGCCAGCAGCCTCACAGGGAGGTTGAACTCTGGGGCCAACGTCCTGACTTTC. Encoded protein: CASSLTGRLNSGANVLTF.

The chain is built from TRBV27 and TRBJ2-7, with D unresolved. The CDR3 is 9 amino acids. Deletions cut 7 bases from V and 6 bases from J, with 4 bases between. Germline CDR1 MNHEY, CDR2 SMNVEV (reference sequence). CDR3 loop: CASIGEQYF. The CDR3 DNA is TGTGCCAGCATTGGCGAGCAGTACTTC.

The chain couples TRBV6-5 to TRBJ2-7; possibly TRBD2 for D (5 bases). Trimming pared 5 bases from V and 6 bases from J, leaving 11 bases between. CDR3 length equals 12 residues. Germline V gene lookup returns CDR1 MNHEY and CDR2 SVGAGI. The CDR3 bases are TGTGCCAGCAGTATAAACGGAGGCGAGCAGTACTTC. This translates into CASSINGGEQYF.

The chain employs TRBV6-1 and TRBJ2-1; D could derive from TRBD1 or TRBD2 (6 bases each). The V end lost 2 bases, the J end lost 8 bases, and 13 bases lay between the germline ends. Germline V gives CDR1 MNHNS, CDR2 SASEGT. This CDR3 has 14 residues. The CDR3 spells CASSERWRGDEQFF. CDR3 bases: TGTGCCAGCAGTGAACGTTGGAGGGGGGATGAGCAGTTCTTC.

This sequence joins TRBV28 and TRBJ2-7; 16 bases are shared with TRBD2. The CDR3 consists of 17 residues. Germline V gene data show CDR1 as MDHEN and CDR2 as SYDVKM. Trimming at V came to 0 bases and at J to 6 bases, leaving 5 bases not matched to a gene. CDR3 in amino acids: CASSLWGLAGGPGEQYF. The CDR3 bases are TGTGCCAGCAGTTTATGGGGACTAGCGGGAGGGCCAGGCGAGCAGTACTTC.

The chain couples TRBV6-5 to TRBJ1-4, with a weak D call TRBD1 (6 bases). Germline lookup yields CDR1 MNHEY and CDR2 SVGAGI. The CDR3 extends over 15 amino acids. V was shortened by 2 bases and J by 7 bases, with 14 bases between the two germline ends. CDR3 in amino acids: CASSYSGGLSEKLFF. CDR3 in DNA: TGTGCCAGCAGTTACAGTGGGGGGCTGTCTGAAAAACTGTTTTTT.

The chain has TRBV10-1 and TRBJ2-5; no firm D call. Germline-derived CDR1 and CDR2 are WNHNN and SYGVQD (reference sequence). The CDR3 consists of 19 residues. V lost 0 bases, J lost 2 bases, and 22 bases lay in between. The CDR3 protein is CASSESRMRKVSGQETQYF. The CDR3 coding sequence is TGCGCCAGCAGTGAGTCGAGGATGAGAAAGGTTTCTGGACAAGAGACCCAGTACTTC.

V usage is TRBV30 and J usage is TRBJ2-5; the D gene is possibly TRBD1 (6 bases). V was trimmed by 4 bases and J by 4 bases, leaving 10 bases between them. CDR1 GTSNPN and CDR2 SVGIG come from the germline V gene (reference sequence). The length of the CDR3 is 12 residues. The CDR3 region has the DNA TGTGCCTGGACCGAAGGGGGAGAGACCCAGTACTTC. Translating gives CAWTEGGETQYF. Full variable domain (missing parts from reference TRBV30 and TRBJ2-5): SQTIHQWPATLVQPVGSPLSLECTVEGTSNPNLYWYRQAAGRGLQLLFYSVGIGQISSEVPQNLSASRPQDRQFILSSKKLLLSDSGFYLCAWTEGGETQYFGPGTRLLVL.